A single sample gave rise to the 10 T cell receptor beta chains below, sequenced in a study of blood T cell repertoires in COVID-19. Sequencing used immunoSEQ multiplex PCR; TCRdb keeps in-frame clones, though not all of them. The table lists roughly 230,000 clones, approximately 80% of them singletons. The sample consisted of peripheral blood. The receptors derive from a man aged 40-49 years with acute or convalescent COVID-19.

V gene TRBV4-2 combines with J gene TRBJ1-2; unclear D gene. The germline gives CDR1 LGHNA, CDR2 YNFKEQ. The CDR3 runs 16 residues. Trimming stripped 0 bases from V and 2 bases from J, with 13 bases between. The CDR3 protein is CASSQDEGGLNYGYTF. In DNA form, the CDR3 reads TGTGCCAGCAGCCAAGACGAGGGAGGGCTGAACTATGGCTACACCTTC.

V usage is TRBV24-1 and J usage is TRBJ2-7, with TRBD1 identical over 10 bases. CDR3 length: 17 amino acids. Germline CDR1 is KGHDR and CDR2 is SFDVKD. V was pared by 3 bases and J by 5 bases, with 12 bases of the junction left unmatched. CDR3 in DNA: TGTGCCACCAGTGATCATGGACCGGGACAGGGGTCCGACGAGCAGTACTTC. Translated, it gives CATSDHGPGQGSDEQYF.

The chain recombines TRBV4-1 with TRBJ2-7, with D tentatively TRBD2 (5 bases). The CDR3 runs to 15 residues. V lost 1 base and J 5 bases, leaving 15 bases between the germline ends. Germline assignment: CDR1 MGHRA and CDR2 YSYEKL. The CDR3 coding sequence is TGCGCCAGCAGCCAAGCGGGTGGGAGATGGGACGAGCAGTACTTC. Its protein product is CASSQAGGRWDEQYF.

As DNA, the CDR3 is TGTGCCAGCAGTGATGCAGGACAGGGGTTGAATGAGCAGTTCTTC. The encoded protein is CASSDAGQGLNEQFF. The chain combines TRBV25-1 with TRBJ2-1; 9 nucleotides align to TRBD1. The CDR3 is 15 amino acids. Looked up from germline, CDR1 is MGHDK and CDR2 is SYGVNS. The ends lost 3 bases at V and 7 bases at J; junction bases unmatched: 7.

The chain links TRBV3-1 (or the pseudogene TRBV3-2) to TRBJ2-1; 9 nucleotides line up with TRBD2. Germline CDR1 and CDR2: LGHDT and YNNKEL (reference sequence). V trimming: 5 bases; J trimming: 8 bases; junction bases outside the gene matches: 7. CDR3 length: 14 amino acids. The CDR3 nucleotides are TGTGCCAGCAGCGGAACTAGCGGGCCCCATGAGCAGTTCTTC. Protein sequence: CASSGTSGPHEQFF.

This clone was seen once. This rearrangement joins TRBV5-1 to TRBJ2-5, with TRBD2 identical over 7 bases. Looked up from germline, CDR1 is SGHRS and CDR2 is YFSETQ. V lost 0 bases, J lost 4 bases, and 12 bases stayed unmatched. This CDR3 has 17 residues. This CDR3 reads CASSLDGAGRGSETQYF. The CDR3 DNA follows: TGCGCCAGCAGCTTGGATGGAGCGGGGAGGGGATCAGAGACCCAGTACTTC.

V and J are TRBV24-1 and TRBJ2-1; unclear D gene. Germline loops: CDR1 KGHDR, CDR2 SFDVKD. The CDR3 loop spans 17 amino acids. Trimming left V 3 bases short and J 0 bases short, with 14 bases between. The CDR3 sequence is CATSDGGSHSSYNEQFF. Written as DNA, the CDR3 is TGTGCCACCAGTGATGGCGGTAGCCATAGCTCCTACAATGAGCAGTTCTTC.

With regard to this clone: Different DNA sequences within this sample yield the same CDR3. The genes are TRBV5-1 and TRBJ2-1; D gene uncertain. Germline loops: CDR1 SGHRS, CDR2 YFSETQ. The CDR3 is made up of 12 amino acids. V was cut by 2 bases and J by 7 bases, with 7 bases left in between. The chain's CDR3 is CASSLGVNEQFF. The DNA of the CDR3 is TGCGCCAGCAGCTTAGGAGTGAATGAGCAGTTCTTC.

J is TRBJ1-4 and V is TRBV19, with D unclear. Per germline, CDR1 LNHDA and CDR2 SQIVND (reference sequence). The CDR3 sequence is 13 residues long. The V and J ends lost 6 bases and 0 bases respectively, with 5 bases between them. CDR3 nucleotides: TGTGCCAGTAGGAGTTCAACTAATGAAAAACTGTTTTTT. This sequence encodes CASRSSTNEKLFF. Combining the CDR3 with reference TRBV19 and TRBJ1-4 gives the whole variable domain DGGITQSPKYLFRKEGQNVTLSCEQNLNHDAMYWYRQDPGQGLRLIYYSQIVNDFQKGDIAEGYSVSREKKESFPLTVTSAQKNPTAFYLCASRSSTNEKLFFGSGTQLSVL.

The chain employs TRBV19 and TRBJ1-1, with 10 bases identical to TRBD1. CDR3 length: 15 residues. Trimming removed 1 base from V and 4 bases from J; junction bases left unmatched: 3. Looked up from germline, CDR1 is LNHDA and CDR2 is SQIVND (reference sequence). The CDR3 region is CASSIGQGAATEAFF. DNA of the CDR3: TGTGCCAGTAGTATAGGACAGGGGGCCGCCACTGAAGCTTTCTTT. Full variable domain (missing parts from reference TRBV19 and TRBJ1-1): DGGITQSPKYLFRKEGQNVTLSCEQNLNHDAMYWYRQDPGQGLRLIYYSQIVNDFQKGDIAEGYSVSREKKESFPLTVTSAQKNPTAFYLCASSIGQGAATEAFFGQGTRLTVV.